This TCR beta chain originates from a study of shared clonotypes between healthy human individuals. Study results and limitations: Since donors were few, the genetic and exposure-history diversity represented was limited.

A word on this clone: Its antigen is not identified. The likely explanation is a read error, given a far larger clone one base away. Other DNA variants within this sample encode the same CDR3.

The donors were all Caucasian adults (living in Nashville, Tennessee). Genomic DNA per cell subset filled all wells of several immunoSEQ plates. Only in-frame clones appear in the TCRdb table, and some are missing; sequencing was by immunoSEQ multiplex PCR. The sample lists approximately 500,000 clones, 81% seen once, with more than 9.5% in the top ten. Trimming pared 7 bases from V and 1 base from J, leaving 10 bases between. Germline CDR1 is SQVTM and CDR2 is ANQGSEA. This CDR3 is 12 amino acids long. V is TRBV29-1 and J is TRBJ2-5; D not certain. This receptor was taken from a woman aged 40 to 50 in good health. Some clones in this sample may be carry-over from other donors' samples. Sample: PBMCs. CDR3 loop: CSGGTAQETQYF. CDR3 coding DNA: TGCAGCGGGGGTACAGCCCAAGAGACCCAGTACTTC.